The TCR beta chain under discussion was sequenced for a study of identifying expanded T cells in peripheral blood (dated by TCRdb to the late 2010s). For the wider study: Separate aliquots of the same genomic DNA pool were sequenced to produce technical replicates, and four replicates were compared in pairs. Results the study describes overall, beyond this receptor: In all healthy donors, the variance in clone template counts between samples taken 2 to 3 weeks apart rose significantly as total template count increased. Both the number of clones called differentially abundant and the false-positive rate were significantly reduced by the beta-binomial model across all healthy-donor time intervals. The authors expected biological variance in healthy repertoires might increase further over much longer intervals such as months to years. Approximately 1.2 differentially abundant clones were flagged by the binomial model between technical replicates, whereas about 16 and 19 were flagged over two weeks and four weeks, respectively.

TCRbeta CDR3 regions were profiled by bias-controlled multiplex PCR amplification of genomic DNA with the immunoSEQ Assay. Under the source paper's analysis protocol: The absolute abundance of each unique TCRbeta CDR3 region was quantified after sequences were collapsed and filtered. Two models were used to test differential abundance: a binomial model (Fisher-equivalent) and a beta-binomial model that adds time-dependent variance fitted from healthy donors. Any clone with fewer than 5 combined templates was excluded, and a clone was called differentially abundant if its Benjamini-Hochberg FDR was below 0.01. The form v = (b*log(k)+a)^2 was used to model beta-binomial variance as a function of total template count across the two samples. TCRdb limited this immuneACCESS table to in-frame rearrangements with V and J called. A share of clones is missing; checked studies link under half to unresolved V genes, and the rest is unexplained. For V, J and clone size, that table is used; D and trimming come from the DNA. The sample includes some 91,000 clones, with around 88% observed a single time. The ten largest clones capture 4% to 4.5% of the sample.

CDR1 and CDR2 (SNHLY, FYNNEI) derive from the germline V gene. The V and J ends are trimmed by 2 bases and 5 bases, leaving 14 bases between them. Including cysteine and phenylalanine, the CDR3 has 15 amino acids. CDR3 DNA only is kept here, 45 bases in frame from base 1. No immune events, such as infections, were documented for the healthy donors during the collection period. To calibrate time-dependent variance in a beta-binomial model of T-cell clone differential abundance, blood repertoires from healthy donors were used as a training cohort. The training cohort comprised some 10 healthy donors, 3 female and 7 male. On average the donors were approximately 43 years old, and their ages spanned about 29 to 65 years. Whole blood, obtained from a commercial supplier, was collected from each healthy donor at three time points spaced roughly 14 days apart. For immunosequencing, genomic DNA was extracted from whole blood that had not been sorted.

Of note for this clone: It has no known antigen specificity. No much larger clonotype is one base removed from it; base qualities were not supplied.

The TCR comes from a person between 18 and 69 years old in good health. Rearrangement joined TRBV2 to TRBJ2-3; the D assignment is uncertain and may be TRBD1 or TRBD2, with 6 bases supporting each. What was sequenced was blood. The nucleotide sequence reads as follows: TGTGCCAGCAGTGAAAATGGGGGGCCGGGAGATACGCAGTATTTT. Its amino acids are CASSENGGPGDTQYF.